This is a list of T cell receptor beta chains from one sample in a study of neoadjuvant anti-PD-1 for oral cavity cancer. Using immunoSEQ multiplex PCR, the repertoire was profiled, and TCRdb retains in-frame clones only, with some absent. The sample lists 30,000 or so clones; more than 65% were seen once. Specimen: PBMCs, collected after nivolumab (anti-PD-1) treatment. These receptors were collected from a person aged 40 to 85 with oral cavity squamous cell carcinoma. Both conserved end residues are part of each CDR3. D genes are given only for firm matches. A row's size may be missing; if present it is once, few, many or a size class.

TRBJ2-5 | TRBV13 | - | - | CASSLVRGGPWETQYF | TGTGCCAGCAGCTTAGTAAGGGGGGGTCCATGGGAGACCCAGTACTTC
TRBJ1-3 | TRBV9 | - | - | CASTPDGGSTGNTIYF | TGTGCCAGCACCCCCGACGGCGGGTCTACTGGAAACACCATATATTTT
TRBJ1-4 | TRBV19 | - | - | CASRPVGVGEKLFF | TGTGCCAGCCGCCCGGTTGGAGTAGGAGAAAAACTGTTTTTT
TRBJ2-5 | TRBV5-1 | once | TRBD1 | CASSMGQGEGETQYF | TGCGCCAGCAGCATGGGACAGGGTGAGGGAGAGACCCAGTACTTC
TRBJ1-5 | TRBV19 | - | - | CASSPVNQPQHF | TGTGCCAGTAGTCCGGTCAATCAGCCCCAGCATTTT
TRBJ1-5 | TRBV5-8 | - | TRBD1 | CASSGGQGNQPQHF | TGTGCCAGCAGCGGGGGACAGGGCAATCAGCCCCAGCATTTT
TRBJ2-2 | TRBV11-3 | - | - | CASSPKGGAGELFF | TGTGCCAGCAGCCCTAAAGGGGGGGCCGGGGAGCTGTTTTTT
TRBJ2-3 | TRBV5-5 | - | TRBD2 | CASSSAGASTDTQYF | TGTGCCAGCAGCTCTGCGGGAGCTAGCACAGATACGCAGTATTTT
TRBJ2-7 | TRBV30 | - | - | CAWRGPYEQYF | TGTGCCTGGAGAGGCCCCTACGAGCAGTACTTC
TRBJ2-2 | TRBV27 | - | TRBD1 | CASSLRTGTTGELFF | TGTGCCAGCAGTTTAAGGACAGGGACCACCGGGGAGCTGTTTTTT
TRBJ2-2 | TRBV4-3 | - | - | CASSQPSTSQTGELFF | TGCGCCAGCAGCCAACCTTCGACTAGTCAAACCGGGGAGCTGTTTTTT
TRBJ1-5 | TRBV21-1 | - | - | CASSKATAPPAHF | TGTGCCAGCAGCAAAGCGACGGCCCCCCCGGCCCATTTT
TRBJ2-7 | TRBV5-6 | - | - | CASSLGVATISYEQYF | TGTGCCAGCAGCTTGGGGGTCGCCACGATCTCCTACGAGCAGTACTTC
TRBJ2-5 | TRBV18 | - | - | CASSPGFGETQYF | TGTGCCAGCTCCCCGGGGTTTGGGGAGACCCAGTACTTC
TRBJ1-1 | TRBV11-3 | - | TRBD1 | CASSFSGDRAEAFF | TGTGCCAGCAGCTTCTCCGGGGACAGGGCTGAAGCTTTCTTT
TRBJ2-2 | TRBV9 | - | - | CASRRGGSELFF | TGTGCCAGCAGGAGGGGGGGATCCGAGCTGTTTTTT
TRBJ2-1 | TRBV5-4 | - | - | CASSPQRRESSYNEQFF | TGTGCCAGCAGCCCACAGCGCAGGGAAAGCTCCTACAATGAGCAGTTCTTC
TRBJ1-4 | TRBV5-6 | - | - | CASSSRIDGGRPNEKLFF | TGTGCCAGCAGCTCCCGCATAGATGGCGGCAGGCCCAATGAAAAACTGTTTTTT